These 2 T cell receptor beta chains were sequenced from one sample in a study of control samples from healthy donors and cancer patients. The protocol was immunoSEQ multiplex PCR, while the TCRdb copy is restricted to in-frame clones and leaves out a portion. The table shows some 120,000 clones, with 70% to 90% occurring only once. The material sequenced was blood. All receptors derive from a man aged 55 to 69 in good health.

The DNA of the CDR3 is TGTGCCAGCAGTTCCCGACTAGCCTACAATGAGCAGTTCTTC. It translates to CASSSRLAYNEQFF. The J gene is TRBJ2-1, the V gene TRBV28, with TRBD2 as a possible D gene (6 bases). The length of the CDR3 is 14 residues. V gave up 4 bases and J gave up 2 bases, with 9 bases separating them. The V gene's germline CDR1 is MDHEN and CDR2 SYDVKM.

The chain employs TRBV19 and TRBJ1-1; the D gene is possibly TRBD1 (5 bases). The CDR3 is 13 amino acids. Germline CDR1 and CDR2: LNHDA and SQIVND (reference sequence). V lost 2 bases and J lost 7, with 11 bases in between. The CDR3 nucleotides are TGTGCCAGTAGTATAAGGGGCGGGGGTGAAGCTTTCTTT. Amino acid sequence: CASSIRGGGEAFF.